Listed below are T cell receptor beta chains from one sample, sequenced in a study of blood T cell repertoires in COVID-19. Repertoires were generated with immunoSEQ multiplex PCR, while TCRdb's copy carries only in-frame clones and drops some. The sample lists about 180,000 clones, 87% seen once, with roughly 1.5% in the top ten. Sequenced sample: peripheral blood. The receptors here all came from a woman between 45 and 60 years old with acute or convalescent COVID-19. Each CDR3 is given with its conserved first and last residue. A D gene is named only where the DNA matches it firmly. A clone size is listed for some rows: how often the clone was seen (once, few, many), or a class if it is expanded.

once,TRBV5-1,TRBJ1-3,-,TGCGCCAGCACCTTCGCCTCGGGCTCTGGAAACACCATATATTTT,CASTFASGSGNTIYF
-,TRBV11-2,TRBJ2-5,-,TGTGCCAGCAGCTTAGGACCCAACGGTAGCGGCCAAGAGACCCAGTACTTC,CASSLGPNGSGQETQYF
-,TRBV6-2/TRBV6-3,TRBJ2-2,-,TGTGCCAGCAGTTACTCACGGTTCACCGGGGAGCTGTTTTTT,CASSYSRFTGELFF
-,TRBV3-1/TRBV3-2,TRBJ2-1,-,TGTGCCAGCAGCCAAGGTTCAGGCTACAATGAGCAGTTCTTC,CASSQGSGYNEQFF
-,TRBV3-1/TRBV3-2,TRBJ2-7,TRBD1,TGTGCCACCAGTAAGACAGGGGAAACCTACGAGCAGTACTTC,CATSKTGETYEQYF
-,TRBV4-3,TRBJ2-1,-,TGCGCCAGCAGCCAAGATAACGGGGGGCCGTCCTACAATGAGCAGTTCTTC,CASSQDNGGPSYNEQFF
-,TRBV2,TRBJ1-2,-,TGTGCCAGCAGTCGATGGTCGGACTTAGGCTACACCTTC,CASSRWSDLGYTF
-,TRBV19,TRBJ2-7,TRBD2,TGTGCCAGTAGTATCCTAGCGGGGTACGAGCAGTACTTC,CASSILAGYEQYF
-,TRBV3-1/TRBV3-2,TRBJ2-7,TRBD2,TGTGCCAGCAGCCAAGTCTCCCTAGCGGGGGGAGGCGAGCAGTACTTC,CASSQVSLAGGGEQYF
-,TRBV24-1,TRBJ1-1,TRBD1,TGTGCCACCAGTGATCTACAGGGGTCTGAAGCTTTCTTT,CATSDLQGSEAFF
-,TRBV5-1,TRBJ1-2,-,TGCGCCAGCAGCCCCGGGGGTACGGGTGGCTACACCTTC,CASSPGGTGGYTF
-,TRBV19,TRBJ1-6,-,TGTGCCAGTAGTACTCCGGGAGACTTTTGGAATTCACCCCTCCACTTT,CASSTPGDFWNSPLHF
-,TRBV6-5,TRBJ1-5,-,TGTGCCAGCAGAAAAGACCAAACAGTAGATCAGCCCCAGCATTTT,CASRKDQTVDQPQHF
-,TRBV7-9,TRBJ1-1,-,TGTGCCAGCAGCACAGAGGAGGGGCATGACACTGAAGCTTTCTTT,CASSTEEGHDTEAFF
-,TRBV3-1/TRBV3-2,TRBJ2-4,-,TGTGCCAGCAGCGAGACAGGCGAAGAAAACATTCAGTACTTC,CASSETGEENIQYF
-,TRBV6-2/TRBV6-3,TRBJ1-6,-,TGTGCCAGCAGTTACCCGGCCCGACACAGCTTTTTCTCTTCACCCCTCCACTTT,CASSYPARHSFFSSPLHF
-,TRBV6-5,TRBJ1-1,-,TGTGCCAGCAGTTACTCTCTGGGAGCGTACACTGAAGCTTTCTTT,CASSYSLGAYTEAFF
-,TRBV27,TRBJ1-1,-,TGTGCCAGCAGCCCGGGGGTAGGCGTGGTCACTGAAGCTTTCTTT,CASSPGVGVVTEAFF
-,TRBV7-6,TRBJ2-2,TRBD2,TGTGCCAGCAGCTTAGAAGGGACTAGCGGGAGCGGGGAGCTGTTTTTT,CASSLEGTSGSGELFF
-,TRBV30,TRBJ2-4,-,TGTGCCTACAATTCGGAGGCCAAAAACATTCAGTACTTC,CAYNSEAKNIQYF
-,TRBV12-5,TRBJ2-1,-,TGTGCTAGTGGGGCCGCCGGGACTGGGGTGGGTGAGCAGTTCTTC,CASGAAGTGVGEQFF
-,TRBV29-1,TRBJ1-2,-,TGCAGCGTTGCCACGGCAACAAGGGGTGGCTACACCTTC,CSVATATRGGYTF
-,TRBV7-2,TRBJ2-4,TRBD1,TGTGCCAGCAGCCCTCGGACAGGGGAAAAAAACATTCAGTACTTC,CASSPRTGEKNIQYF
-,TRBV2,TRBJ2-2,TRBD2,TGTGCCAGCAGTGAGGGGAGGACTAGTGGCACCGGGGAGCTGTTTTTT,CASSEGRTSGTGELFF
-,TRBV6-5,TRBJ1-2,TRBD1,TGTGCCAGCAGTTACTCCCCGACAGGGAACGGTGGCTACACCTTC,CASSYSPTGNGGYTF
-,TRBV4-1,TRBJ2-7,TRBD1,TGCGCCAGCAGCCAAACTTTGGGGACAGGGGTCAAGTACGAGCAGTACTTC,CASSQTLGTGVKYEQYF
once,TRBV7-8,TRBJ2-1,-,TGTGCCAGCAGCCCGGGCGAGGGTAGACTCTACAATGAGCAGTTCTTC,CASSPGEGRLYNEQFF
few,TRBV19,TRBJ2-6,TRBD2,TGTGCCAGTAGTTCCGCTAGCGGGGGGGCTGCTGGGGCCAACGTCCTGACTTTC,CASSSASGGAAGANVLTF
once,TRBV7-2,TRBJ2-1,TRBD2,TGTGCCAGCAGTCTTCCCGGGACTAGTTATAATGAGCAGTTCTTC,CASSLPGTSYNEQFF
-,TRBV6-5,TRBJ1-2,-,TGTGCCAGCAGTCCCAGGGTTAAGTCCTATGGCTACACCTTC,CASSPRVKSYGYTF
few,TRBV2,TRBJ1-1,-,TGTGCCAGCAGTGCCACAGTGGCTGAAGCTTTCTTT,CASSATVAEAFF
once,TRBV18,TRBJ1-2,TRBD1,TGTGCCAGCTCCCCGGAGGGGGCGACTGGCTACACCTTC,CASSPEGATGYTF
-,TRBV19,TRBJ1-2,TRBD1,TGTGCCAGTGGACAGGCTGGAGGCTATGGCTACACCTTC,CASGQAGGYGYTF
-,TRBV6-5,TRBJ1-1,TRBD1,TGTGCCAGCAGCTGGGACAGGGGATCGGACACTGAAGCTTTCTTT,CASSWDRGSDTEAFF
-,TRBV29-1,TRBJ1-1,TRBD1,TGCAGCGTTGATGGACAGGGGGCTGTTTTCTTT,CSVDGQGAVFF
-,TRBV21-1,TRBJ1-6,-,TGTGCCATCCCGGGACTTGACTCACCCCTCCACTTT,CAIPGLDSPLHF